Below are 22 T cell receptor beta chains sequenced from a single sample in a study of T cell clusters in autoimmune cytopenias. Tens of thousands of genome equivalents of blood DNA were amplified for TRB. One tube held mixed TRB-A and TRB-B primer pools for touch-down PCR. From the multiplex PCR reads, TCRdb lists one entry per CDR3 protein and no DNA. Its table lists approximately 6,100 distinct CDR3 sequences. Sequenced: peripheral blood. Receptors originate from a human donor with an autoimmune cytopenia or autoimmune hepatitis (not recorded which).

V usage is TRBV6-1 and J usage is TRBJ1-3; TCRdb picks TRBD1, but there is no DNA to check that call. Germline-derived CDR1 and CDR2 are MNHNS and SASEGT. This CDR3 has 16 amino acids. CDR3 residues: CASSELWTGTGNTIYF.

Its frequency marks this clonotype as medium-sized. The V gene is TRBV6-4, the J gene TRBJ2-6; the TCRdb call, TRBD1, lacks DNA for checking. This CDR3 has 15 residues. Germline V gene sequence: CDR1 MRHNA, CDR2 SNTAGT. The CDR3 reads CASSERGSGANVLTF.

The V and J genes are TRBV9 and TRBJ1-6; without DNA, the TCRdb call of TRBD1 cannot be checked. The germline CDR1 and CDR2 sequences are SGDLS and YYNGEE. This CDR3 contains 15 residues. The chain's CDR3 is CASSAQTGANSPLHF.

This clonotype counts as medium-sized by frequency. The V and J genes are TRBV5-6 and TRBJ2-7. The CDR3 covers 14 residues. Per germline, CDR1 SGHDT and CDR2 YYEEEE. CDR3 loop: CASSLVNGYYEQYF.

V gene TRBV5-5 combines with J gene TRBJ2-7; TCRdb proposes TRBD2, but this gene call is untestable without DNA. Germline lookup yields CDR1 SGHKS and CDR2 YYEKEE (reference sequence). The CDR3 runs to 15 residues. Here the CDR3 reads CASTNSVTSGGEQYF.

This clonotype is classed as medium-sized by frequency. The chain employs TRBV30 and TRBJ2-3; TCRdb returns TRBD1, unconfirmable since there is no DNA. CDR3 length equals 16 residues. Germline V gives CDR1 GTSNPN, CDR2 SVGIG (reference sequence). CDR3 sequence reads: CAWTTPRTGSADTQYF.

This clonotype is labeled medium-sized based on frequency. The chain links TRBV15 to TRBJ1-1. Per germline, CDR1 LNHNV and CDR2 YYDKDF (reference sequence). The CDR3 is 15 amino acids. CDR3 protein: CATSPPEAGPTEAFF. The entire variable domain, with the rest obtained from reference TRBV15 and TRBJ1-1, is as follows: DAMVIQNPRYQVTQFGKPVTLSCSQTLNHNVMYWYQQKSSQAPKLLFHYYDKDFNNEADTPDNFQSRRPNTSFCFLDIRSPGLGDTAMYLCATSPPEAGPTEAFFGQGTRLTVV.

Considering frequency, this clonotype is medium-sized. The rearrangement uses TRBV18 and TRBJ2-3; TCRdb proposes TRBD2, but this gene call is untestable without DNA. CDR3 length: 16 amino acids. In germline, CDR1 is KGHSH, CDR2 LQKENI. The CDR3 is CASSLLPLTGTDTQYF.

This chain uses TRBV6-1 with TRBJ1-4. Germline CDR1 MNHNS, CDR2 SASEGT. The CDR3 spans 16 residues. The chain's CDR3 is CASSAAGVATNEKLFF.

Measured by frequency, this clonotype is medium-sized. The chain joins TRBV6-1 to TRBJ2-7; there is no DNA to check the TCRdb D call of TRBD1. Germline CDR1 reads MNHNS; CDR2 reads SASEGT. The CDR3 length is 15 residues. The CDR3 protein is CASSGAWDTSYEQYF.

Frequency places this clonotype as medium-sized. The CDR3 sequence: CSAGVREGYEQYF. The V and J genes are TRBV29-1 and TRBJ2-7; TCRdb's D gene call, TRBD2, goes unchecked for lack of DNA. In germline, CDR1 is SQVTM, CDR2 ANQGSEA. CDR3 size: 13 residues.

This clonotype is identified as medium-sized from frequency. The V and J genes are TRBV19 and TRBJ2-7; absent DNA, TCRdb's TRBD1 call cannot be checked. Germline lookup yields CDR1 LNHDA and CDR2 SQIVND (reference sequence). This CDR3 region has 14 residues. The CDR3 here is CASSMKRDGYEQYF.

This clonotype counts as medium-sized by frequency. This sequence joins TRBV15 and TRBJ2-3. The CDR3 totals 17 residues. Germline assignment: CDR1 LNHNV and CDR2 YYDKDF (reference sequence). This CDR3 is CATSRDSAALTTDTQYF.

This clonotype is identified as medium-sized from frequency. V and J are TRBV29-1 and TRBJ2-5; TCRdb names TRBD1, which stays unverified in the absence of DNA. The CDR3 runs 11 residues. Germline CDR1 SQVTM, CDR2 ANQGSEA. The CDR3 spells CSVGQRETQYF.

The chain combines TRBV30 with TRBJ1-6; TCRdb proposes TRBD1, but this gene call is untestable without DNA. Germline V CDR1 and CDR2: GTSNPN, SVGIG (reference sequence). This CDR3 comprises 13 residues. CDR3: CAWHGQGSSPLHF.

The V and J genes are TRBV9 and TRBJ1-4. The germline CDR1 and CDR2 sequences are SGDLS and YYNGEE. There are 15 residues in the CDR3. CDR3: CASSPSYGANEKLFF.

The chain links TRBV12-3 or TRBV12-4 to TRBJ1-1; the TRBD1 assignment by TCRdb is unverifiable without DNA. The CDR3 spans 14 residues. CDR3 protein: CASSVRGSDTEAFF.

This clonotype is called medium-sized based on its frequency. This chain links TRBV13 with TRBJ2-7. CDR1 and CDR2 from the germline V gene are PRHDT and FYEKMQ (reference sequence). This CDR3 comprises 15 residues. The CDR3 sequence is CASSSDQSRSYEQYF.

By frequency, this clonotype registers medium-sized (0.01 to 0.1%). The rearrangement joins TRBV5-5 to TRBJ2-2; TCRdb's D gene call, TRBD1, goes unchecked for lack of DNA. The CDR3 length is 17 residues. Germline CDR1 reads SGHKS; CDR2 reads YYEKEE (reference sequence). CDR3 amino acids: CASSFRDRGRNTGELFF.

This chain uses TRBV12-3 or TRBV12-4 with TRBJ1-3; TCRdb gives TRBD1 as the D gene, but with no DNA this cannot be confirmed. CDR3 size: 17 residues. The CDR3: CASSLAGTPFSGNTIYF.

Considering frequency, this clonotype is medium-sized. The V gene is TRBV5-5, the J gene TRBJ1-1. Germline V lookup: CDR1 SGHKS, CDR2 YYEKEE (reference sequence). The CDR3 loop spans 12 amino acids. CDR3 sequence: CASSFGDTEAFF.

The chain links TRBV19 to TRBJ1-5. The CDR3 loop spans 11 amino acids. Germline lookup yields CDR1 LNHDA and CDR2 SQIVND (reference sequence). CDR3 loop: CASPVCQPQHF.